The 5 T cell receptor beta chains in this list originate from one sample, sequenced in a study of CD8 T cells in ankylosing spondylitis. The antigens of these receptors remain unknown. Notes on the study in general: Several highly homologous variants made up a TCR beta motif, and this motif appeared characteristic of ankylosing spondylitis blood.

TCRdb fed the 5' RACE reads into MiXCR, producing one record per CDR3 protein. The sample lists about 480,000 distinct CDR3 sequences; roughly 18% were seen once. The sequenced sample consisted of blood, either unsorted or a sorted T cell fraction (not recorded which). All receptors derive from a male donor with ankylosing spondylitis.

This clonotype occurred many times. The V and J genes are TRBV12-3 or TRBV12-4 and TRBJ2-5; D not certain. The CDR3 consists of 14 residues. V was cut by 2 bases and J by 1 base, with 8 bases left in between. CDR3 region: CASSLRTLQETQYF. Here the CDR3 DNA reads TGTGCCAGCAGTTTACGGACGCTCCAAGAGACCCAGTACTTC.

This clonotype was observed a few times. This chain connects TRBV7-3 to TRBJ2-7, with TRBD1 matching over 7 bases. This CDR3 contains 14 residues. Germline trimming cut 5 bases from V and 5 bases from J; bases unmatched to any gene: 9. Germline CDR1 SGHTA, CDR2 FQGTGA. The DNA of the CDR3 is TGTGCCAGCAGCAAAGGGGACAGTCCCCACGAGCAGTACTTC. This translates into CASSKGDSPHEQYF.

This clonotype was counted between two and nine times. This chain uses TRBV5-1 with TRBJ2-5; D may be TRBD1 (5 bases). This CDR3 spans 15 amino acids. Trimming cost V 1 base and J 4 bases, with 14 bases left between them. Germline lookup yields CDR1 SGHRS and CDR2 YFSETQ. The CDR3 DNA reads as TGCGCCAGCAGCTTGACTCCAGGGCTGGCAGAGACCCAGTACTTC. Protein: CASSLTPGLAETQYF.

V gene TRBV18 combines with J gene TRBJ1-2, with D maybe TRBD1 (5 bases). From germline, CDR1 is KGHSH and CDR2 LQKENI. Trimming removed 2 bases from V and 8 bases from J, with 18 bases in between. The CDR3 has 15 amino acids. In DNA form, the CDR3 reads TGTGCCAGCTCACCAAACCCCGGGACCGCGGGGGGCTACACCTTC. Translation: CASSPNPGTAGGYTF.

The rearrangement links TRBV20-1 to TRBJ2-4; D is uncertain. Germline loops: CDR1 DFQATT, CDR2 SNEGSKA (reference sequence). CDR3 length: 14 residues. The V end was cut by 3 bases, the J end by 1 base, with 10 bases between. The CDR3 DNA follows: TGCAGTGCTAGCCCAACAGTTGCCAAAAACATTCAGTACTTC. Translation: CSASPTVAKNIQYF.